This passage covers 28 T cell receptor beta chains from one sample sequenced in a study of T-cell reconstitution after alpha-beta-depleted transplantation in children. Using unique molecular identifiers, the investigators prepared the TCRbeta library. TCRdb called the PCR reads again in MiXCR, with one record for every CDR3 protein. Found here are 150,000 to 200,000 distinct CDR3 sequences, 6.3% of them singletons; the top ten hold about 5%. The material sequenced was PBMCs, taken before TCRalphabeta/CD19-depleted stem cell transplant. The receptors come from a girl less than two years old with combined immunodeficiency, due to receive a stem cell transplant.

This clonotype was counted many times. The chain combines TRBV29-1 with TRBJ2-3; D perhaps matches TRBD2 (6 bases). The CDR3 spans 12 residues. Trimming took off 3 bases at V and 7 bases at J, with 11 bases between the two ends. The germline gives CDR1 SQVTM, CDR2 ANQGSEA. CDR3 residues: CSVDNGGHTQYF. The DNA of the CDR3 is TGCAGCGTTGATAACGGAGGGCATACGCAGTATTTT.

The chain carries TRBV5-1 and TRBJ2-1; 9 nucleotides align to TRBD2. V shed 4 bases, J shed 8 bases, and the junction held 22 bases outside the gene matches. The CDR3 is 19 residues long. Germline CDR1 SGHRS, CDR2 YFSETQ. CDR3 in amino acids: CASSPQEAVFTSGPDEQFF. CDR3 nucleotide sequence: TGCGCCAGCAGCCCCCAGGAGGCAGTCTTCACTAGCGGGCCCGATGAGCAGTTCTTC.

This clonotype has a count of ten or more. J is TRBJ2-2 and V is TRBV29-1; a possible D gene is TRBD2 (5 bases). Germline V gene lookup returns CDR1 SQVTM and CDR2 ANQGSEA. Trimming cost V 3 bases and J 5 bases, with 7 bases left between them. The CDR3 runs 12 residues. CDR3 coding DNA: TGCAGCGTTGAGAGGGATACCGGGGAGCTGTTTTTT. The encoded protein is CSVERDTGELFF.

With respect to this clonotype: Possible read error: a much larger clone is one base away. The CDR3 does not end in the conserved phenylalanine or tryptophan, so this is likely a read error. This chain uses TRBV4-2 with TRBJ2-1; 10 bases match TRBD2. Germline V CDR1 and CDR2: LGHNA, YNFKEQ. V was clipped by 1 base and J by 10 bases; unmatched bases: 10. The CDR3 has 16 residues. The CDR3 protein is CASSQVKMTSGLEQFY. In DNA form, the CDR3 reads TGTGCCAGCAGCCAAGTGAAGATGACTAGCGGGCTAGAGCAGTTCTAC.

The V call is TRBV4-1, the J call TRBJ1-2; D ambiguous. The germline V gene has CDR1 MGHRA and CDR2 YSYEKL. The CDR3 has 19 amino acids. Trimming left V 1 base short and J 4 bases short, with 25 bases between. The CDR3 nucleotides are TGCGCCAGCAGCCAAGTCTTAACGCTGGCAGGTCCGACCCTCTATGGCTACACCTTC. Protein: CASSQVLTLAGPTLYGYTF.

The chain uses TRBV5-4 and TRBJ1-6, with D unresolved. Trimming stripped 0 bases from V and 7 bases from J, with 11 bases between. The V gene's germline CDR1 is SGHNT and CDR2 YYREEE (reference sequence). This CDR3 has 15 amino acids. The CDR3 reads CASSLVAGLNSPLHF. CDR3 sequence (DNA): TGTGCCAGCAGCTTGGTGGCTGGTCTCAATTCACCCCTCCACTTT.

This clonotype was observed a handful of times. In nucleotides, the CDR3 is TGCGCCAGCAGCGGGGGGGCTAGCGGGACGGACCTGGCGCAGTATTTT. This codes for CASSGGASGTDLAQYF. J is TRBJ2-3 and V is TRBV5-1; 9 nucleotides agree with TRBD2. This CDR3 has 16 residues. The germline V gene encodes CDR1 SGHRS and CDR2 YFSETQ. J was trimmed by 10 bases and V by 4 bases; bases with no gene match: 16.

This rearrangement joins TRBV7-9 to TRBJ1-1, with D perhaps matching TRBD1 (5 bases). Germline V lookup: CDR1 SEHNR, CDR2 FQNEAQ (reference sequence). The germline V and J ends were trimmed by 4 bases and 7 bases, with 13 bases remaining between them. This CDR3 is 13 amino acids long. The CDR3 protein is CASSWTGGSEAFF. The CDR3 DNA reads TGTGCCAGCAGCTGGACCGGGGGGAGTGAAGCTTTCTTT.

The sample holds many counts of this clonotype. CDR3 nucleotides: TGCAGTGCTAGACTAGCGAACACAGATACGCAGTATTTT. Translating gives CSARLANTDTQYF. This chain connects TRBV20-1 to TRBJ2-3; perhaps TRBD2 as D (6 bases). V shed 2 bases and J shed 2 bases, with 8 bases lying between them. The CDR3 sequence is 13 residues long. The V gene's germline CDR1 is DFQATT and CDR2 SNEGSKA (reference sequence).

This clonotype was counted ten times or more. The chain carries TRBV4-3 and TRBJ2-7; 9 nucleotides line up with TRBD2. Germline loops: CDR1 LGHNA, CDR2 YSLEER. Trimming cost V 2 bases and J 0 bases; bases outside gene matches: 2. This CDR3 is built from 15 residues. This CDR3 reads CASSQSAGGSYEQYF. CDR3 nucleotide sequence: TGCGCCAGCAGCCAATCAGCGGGGGGCTCCTACGAGCAGTACTTC.

In this sample, this clonotype turned up many times. V gene TRBV29-1 combines with J gene TRBJ2-7, with unresolved D. Germline V gives CDR1 SQVTM, CDR2 ANQGSEA. V lost 2 bases to trimming and J lost 0 bases, with 11 bases between them. The CDR3 runs to 14 residues. In nucleotides, the CDR3 is TGCAGCGTTGAAACCGACCTCAGCTCCTACGAGCAGTACTTC. Protein sequence: CSVETDLSSYEQYF.

This clonotype was counted ten times or more. The rearrangement links TRBV24-1 to TRBJ2-5, with D tentatively TRBD1 (6 bases). The V end was cut by 3 bases, the J end by 8 bases, with 12 bases between. The CDR3 extends over 13 amino acids. Germline CDR1 and CDR2: KGHDR and SFDVKD. CDR3 in amino acids: CATSDHRQATQYF. The CDR3 DNA reads TGTGCCACCAGTGATCACCGACAGGCCACCCAGTACTTC.

The chain is built from TRBV7-6 and TRBJ2-7, with TRBD2 matching 10 bases. The germline V gene has CDR1 SGHVS and CDR2 FNYEAQ. Unmatched junction bases numbered 4, after V lost 3 bases and J lost 2 bases. CDR3 length: 15 amino acids. CDR3 sequence reads: CASSLGTSDAYEQYF. In DNA form, the CDR3 reads TGTGCCAGCAGCTTGGGGACTAGCGATGCCTACGAGCAGTACTTC.

This clonotype was observed many times. The gene calls are TRBV4-3 and TRBJ2-3, with a possible D match to TRBD2 (5 bases). CDR1 is LGHNA, CDR2 YSLEER, per germline. V was trimmed by 0 bases and J by 5 bases, leaving 12 bases between them. CDR3 length equals 15 residues. The CDR3 bases are TGCGCCAGCAGCCAAGATCTACCAGCGGAAGATACGCAGTATTTT. The encoded protein is CASSQDLPAEDTQYF.

This clonotype was seen at least ten times. CDR3 residues: CSARDFYIQYF. The CDR3 bases are TGCAGTGCACGGGACTTCTACATTCAGTACTTC. The chain recombines TRBV20-1 with TRBJ2-4; possibly TRBD2 for D (6 bases). The CDR3 runs 11 residues. Trimming left V 6 bases short and J 8 bases short, with 11 bases between. Germline CDR1 DFQATT, CDR2 SNEGSKA (reference sequence).

Many counts were recorded for this clonotype. The chain is built from TRBV5-1 and TRBJ2-1; tentative D call: TRBD1 (5 bases). The CDR3 covers 15 residues. CDR1 is SGHRS, CDR2 YFSETQ, per germline. V gave up 0 bases and J gave up 8 bases, with 15 bases separating them. CDR3: CASSLARQGADEQFF. CDR3 DNA: TGCGCCAGCAGCTTGGCCCGGCAGGGCGCGGATGAGCAGTTCTTC. The variable domain in full, completed from reference TRBV5-1 and TRBJ2-1, reads KAGVTQTPRYLIKTRGQQVTLSCSPISGHRSVSWYQQTPGQGLQFLFEYFSETQRNKGNFPGRFSGRQFSNSRSEMNVSTLELGDSALYLCASSLARQGADEQFFGPGTRLTVL.

This clonotype occurred many times. The V call is TRBV29-1, the J call TRBJ2-4, with TRBD2 matching 11 bases. V was clipped by 4 bases and J by 7 bases; unmatched bases: 12. The CDR3 runs to 16 residues. Germline assignment: CDR1 SQVTM and CDR2 ANQGSEA. CDR3 in amino acids: CSVVLLAGGSGNIQYF. DNA of the CDR3: TGCAGCGTTGTCCTTCTAGCGGGAGGAAGCGGGAACATTCAGTACTTC.

In this sample, this clonotype turned up many times. This rearrangement joins TRBV4-1 to TRBJ2-3; D unresolved. This CDR3 has 14 residues. Germline CDR1 is MGHRA and CDR2 is YSYEKL. The V end was cut by 1 base, the J end by 2 bases, with 7 bases between. CDR3 amino acids: CASSQVGPTDTQYF. DNA for the CDR3: TGCGCCAGCAGCCAAGTAGGTCCCACAGATACGCAGTATTTT.

There are many counts of this clonotype. The rearrangement joins TRBV29-1 to TRBJ2-7; D is unresolved. The germline V gene encodes CDR1 SQVTM and CDR2 ANQGSEA. Trimming left V 1 base short and J 2 bases short, with 3 bases between. CDR3 length: 11 residues. The CDR3 loop reads CSVEATYEQYF. The CDR3, as DNA: TGCAGCGTTGAAGCCACCTACGAGCAGTACTTC.

This clonotype has a count of ten or more. The chain joins TRBV29-1 to TRBJ2-2; D unresolved. Trimming took 3 bases from V and 5 from J, leaving 16 bases between them. Germline CDR1 reads SQVTM; CDR2 reads ANQGSEA. CDR3 length: 15 residues. The CDR3 DNA sequence: TGCAGCGTTGAGACTTTGGGCTATGGGACCGGGGAGCTGTTTTTT. This gives the protein CSVETLGYGTGELFF.

This clonotype occurred many times. This chain connects TRBV10-3 to TRBJ1-1, with D perhaps TRBD1 (6 bases). This CDR3 is built from 12 residues. Trimming took off 3 bases at V and 5 bases at J, with 7 bases between the two ends. The germline CDR1 and CDR2 sequences are ENHRY and SYGVKD. The CDR3 region has the DNA TGTGCCATCAGTGAAGGGGGAACTGAAGCTTTCTTT. Translated: CAISEGGTEAFF.

Only a few counts were recorded for this clonotype. V usage is TRBV7-2 and J usage is TRBJ2-2, with no clear D. This CDR3 region has 16 residues. V dropped 0 bases and J dropped 2 bases, with 10 bases sitting between them. In germline, CDR1 is SGHTA, CDR2 FQGNSA. As DNA, the CDR3 is TGTGCCAGCAGCTTAGCGCTATACCCTAACACCGGGGAGCTGTTTTTT. It codes for CASSLALYPNTGELFF. The full variable domain, with the rest looked up from reference TRBV7-2 and TRBJ2-2, is GAGVSQSPSNKVTEKGKDVELRCDPISGHTALYWYRQSLGQGLEFLIYFQGNSAPDKSGLPSDRFSAERTGGSVSTLTIQRTQQEDSAVYLCASSLALYPNTGELFFGEGSRLTVL.

This clonotype was seen repeatedly, ten times or more. This chain connects TRBV24-1 to TRBJ2-3; 10 nucleotides align to TRBD2. After removal of 2 bases from V and 3 bases from J, the junction contained 4 bases not matched to a gene. The CDR3 covers 16 residues. CDR1 and CDR2 from the germline V gene are KGHDR and SFDVKD. CDR3 region: CATSDSGLAVTDTQYF. CDR3 coding DNA: TGTGCCACCAGTGATTCCGGACTAGCGGTTACAGATACGCAGTATTTT.

At least ten counts were recorded for this clonotype. The rearrangement links TRBV4-3 to TRBJ2-3, with D hard to call. Trimming stripped 0 bases from V and 5 bases from J, with 6 bases between. Germline V gene lookup returns CDR1 LGHNA and CDR2 YSLEER. The length of the CDR3 is 13 residues. The CDR3 nucleotides are TGCGCCAGCAGCCAAGACGGGCGAGATACGCAGTATTTT. Its protein product is CASSQDGRDTQYF.

This clonotype was picked up many times. V and J are TRBV15 and TRBJ2-1; TRBD1 is a possible D gene (6 bases). The length of the CDR3 is 14 residues. The V end was cut by 1 base, the J end by 8 bases, with 12 bases between. Germline V lookup: CDR1 LNHNV, CDR2 YYDKDF (reference sequence). The CDR3 loop is CATSRVGSGDEQFF. The CDR3 DNA is TGTGCCACCAGCAGAGTGGGGTCAGGGGATGAGCAGTTCTTC.

This clonotype was seen more than once but under ten times. This rearrangement joins TRBV6-5 to TRBJ1-2, with D maybe TRBD1 (5 bases). The CDR3 covers 14 residues. Germline V gene data show CDR1 as MNHEY and CDR2 as SVGAGI. The ends were cut back, 3 bases at V and 4 bases at J, with 12 bases in the middle. CDR3: CASSYISQGYGYTF. The CDR3 coding sequence is TGTGCCAGCAGTTATATCTCTCAGGGCTATGGCTACACCTTC.

With respect to this clonotype: It may be a read error: a sequence one base away is much more abundant. V is TRBV7-2 and J is TRBJ2-1, with 10 positions matching TRBD2. The germline V gene encodes CDR1 SGHTA and CDR2 FQGNSA. The CDR3 is 17 residues long. CDR3 nucleotide sequence: TGTGCCAGCACCGATGATGGACTAGCGGCGTCCTACAATGAGCGGTTCTTC. Encoded protein: CASTDDGLAASYNERFF.

The sample holds many counts of this clonotype. The rearrangement uses TRBV4-1 and TRBJ2-7; the match to TRBD2 covers 9 bases. CDR3 length equals 16 residues. V lost 3 bases to trimming and J lost 1 base; unmatched junction nucleotides: 7. Germline-derived CDR1 and CDR2 are MGHRA and YSYEKL. Here the CDR3 DNA reads TGCGCCAGCAGCCACAGGAGCGGGGGGCCATCCTACGAGCAGTACTTC. Protein: CASSHRSGGPSYEQYF.